The rows below give T cell receptor beta chains drawn from one sample of a study of blood T cells in healthy people across ages. TCRdb itself ran the 5' RACE reads through MiXCR, one entry per CDR3 protein. The table lists roughly 1.5 million distinct CDR3 sequences, around 40% of them singletons. Sequenced sample: blood. These receptors originate from a young woman in good health. Both conserved end residues are part of each CDR3. A D gene is named only where the DNA matches it firmly. Size values are once, few and many counts, or a class for expanded clones, and some rows have none.

cdr3_nt,cdr3_aa,j_call,clone_size,v_call,d_call
TGTGCCAGCAGTTTATGGTCGGACCCCTACAATGAGCAGTTCTTC,CASSLWSDPYNEQFF,TRBJ2-1,.,TRBV28,.
TGCGCCAGCAGCCAGGCCGGGACAGGGAACGAAAAACTGTTTTTT,CASSQAGTGNEKLFF,TRBJ1-4,many,TRBV4-1,TRBD1
TGTGCCAGCAGTGGTGGGCGCATAAAATACGAGCAGTACTTC,CASSGGRIKYEQYF,TRBJ2-7,many,TRBV25-1,.
TGTGCCAGCTCACCCCCCGAGGGGAGGCACACCGGGGAGCTGTTTTTT,CASSPPEGRHTGELFF,TRBJ2-2,.,TRBV18,.
TGTGCCAGCAGCGTTCAGGGACAGCTCCAAGAGACCCAGTACTTC,CASSVQGQLQETQYF,TRBJ2-5,.,TRBV9,TRBD1
TGCGCCAGCAGCCAATTAAGGGCGGCTGAAGCTTTCTTT,CASSQLRAAEAFF,TRBJ1-1,few,TRBV4-1,.
TGTGCCAGCAGTTGGGGGACTAGCGACTACAATGAGCAGTTCTTC,CASSWGTSDYNEQFF,TRBJ2-1,few,TRBV28,TRBD2
TGCAGTGCTAGAGCGGTGGTGCACACTGAAGCTTTCTTT,CSARAVVHTEAFF,TRBJ1-1,.,TRBV20-1,.
TGCAGTGCTTCCCCAGGGATATCTGGAAACACCATATATTTT,CSASPGISGNTIYF,TRBJ1-3,.,TRBV20-1,.
TGTGCCAGCAGGCGGGGGCAGGTTTCCTACGAGCAGTACTTC,CASRRGQVSYEQYF,TRBJ2-7,.,TRBV2,.
TGTGCCAGCAGCTTAAATGGGGCAGAGCCTAACTATGGCTACACCTTC,CASSLNGAEPNYGYTF,TRBJ1-2,few,TRBV7-9,.